This T cell receptor beta chain was observed in a study of shared clonotypes between healthy human individuals. Overall study results and limits: Against clonotypes common to all four donors, non-shared ones had lower generation probabilities. Investigators expected sequencing depth to affect clonotype sharing among donors.

Once extracted for a subset, genomic DNA was divided evenly among several immunoSEQ plates. The repertoire was sequenced with immunoSEQ multiplex PCR; TCRdb's copy has only in-frame clones and lacks some. Of approximately 2.3 million clones listed, 90% to 95% are singletons. Regarding this clone: Its target is not known.

V lost 3 bases, J lost 2 bases, and 13 bases stayed unmatched. The CDR3 sequence is 18 residues long. Per the germline V gene, CDR1 is SGHDT and CDR2 is YYEEEE. The rearrangement joins TRBV5-6 to TRBJ2-3; 9 bases align to TRBD2. The sample consisted of naive CD4+ T cells from PBMCs. The subset denotes: CD45RA+ positively selected. This TCR was recovered from a man aged 18 to 29 in good health. Some clones in this sample may be carry-over from other donors' samples. The CDR3 DNA sequence: TGTGCCAGCAGCTCCGCGGGAGCGGGAGGCCCCTTCACAGATACGCAGTATTTT. It codes for CASSSAGAGGPFTDTQYF.